These T cell receptor beta chains were read from a single sample in a study of read filtering for tumor transcriptome and immune sequencing. Using its own MiXCR run on the reads, TCRdb lists one record per CDR3 protein. The data contain 100,000 to 150,000 distinct CDR3 sequences, less than 15% of them seen just once; the ten biggest clones take up 7.5% to 9.5%. Sequencing was performed on a population of CD138-negative cells sorted from bone marrow. Source of these receptors: a donor at least 40 years old with multiple myeloma. The CDR3 runs from the conserved cysteine through the conserved F or W. The D gene is left open where the match is weak. Clone size is shown for a subset of rows, as once, few, many or a class of expanded clone.

v_gene: TRBV5-1
abundance: many
j_gene: TRBJ2-7
d_gene: NA
CDR3aa: CASSLNRVSYEQYF

v_gene: TRBV4-3
abundance: NA
j_gene: TRBJ2-7
d_gene: NA
CDR3aa: CTSSQGPGFCEQYF

v_gene: TRBV15
abundance: many
j_gene: TRBJ1-1
d_gene: NA
CDR3aa: CATSRDFSRGQMNTEAFF

v_gene: TRBV7-9
abundance: many
j_gene: TRBJ1-3
d_gene: NA
CDR3aa: CASSPQGTGNTIYF

v_gene: TRBV7-2
abundance: many
j_gene: TRBJ2-1
d_gene: NA
CDR3aa: CASSLAENEQFF

v_gene: TRBV18
abundance: many
j_gene: TRBJ2-1
d_gene: NA
CDR3aa: CASSPAIRDTYLFYNEQFF

v_gene: TRBV11-2
abundance: many
j_gene: TRBJ2-1
d_gene: TRBD2
CDR3aa: CASSLLREVRNEQFF

v_gene: TRBV2
abundance: many
j_gene: TRBJ2-7
d_gene: NA
CDR3aa: CASSSGGYEQYF

v_gene: TRBV20-1
abundance: many
j_gene: TRBJ1-1
d_gene: NA
CDR3aa: CSATAVTEAFF

v_gene: TRBV3-1
abundance: many
j_gene: TRBJ2-3
d_gene: TRBD2
CDR3aa: CASSQLGSGSGTDTQYF

v_gene: TRBV7-9
abundance: many
j_gene: TRBJ2-2
d_gene: NA
CDR3aa: CASSLAVGELFF

v_gene: TRBV11-2
abundance: many
j_gene: TRBJ1-1
d_gene: NA
CDR3aa: CASSLGGTTNTEAFF

v_gene: TRBV24-1
abundance: many
j_gene: TRBJ2-1
d_gene: NA
CDR3aa: CATSLIGDEQFF

v_gene: TRBV2
abundance: many
j_gene: TRBJ2-7
d_gene: TRBD2
CDR3aa: CASSEAIGGVYEQYF

v_gene: TRBV6-4
abundance: many
j_gene: TRBJ2-7
d_gene: NA
CDR3aa: CASSDLDRYSYEQYF

v_gene: TRBV20-1
abundance: many
j_gene: TRBJ2-1
d_gene: NA
CDR3aa: CSARDAGTRLFF

v_gene: TRBV7-4
abundance: many
j_gene: TRBJ2-1
d_gene: TRBD2
CDR3aa: CASSHLAGEGWNEQFF

v_gene: TRBV5-5
abundance: many
j_gene: TRBJ2-7
d_gene: NA
CDR3aa: CASSPRQGAYEQYF

v_gene: TRBV5-5
abundance: few
j_gene: TRBJ1-4
d_gene: TRBD1
CDR3aa: CASSFWTGKNEKLFF

v_gene: TRBV29-1
abundance: many
j_gene: TRBJ2-7
d_gene: TRBD2
CDR3aa: CSVGEGTWAYEQYF

v_gene: TRBV5-1
abundance: many
j_gene: TRBJ2-2
d_gene: NA
CDR3aa: CASSERGGPNTGELFF

v_gene: TRBV19
abundance: NA
j_gene: TRBJ2-5
d_gene: NA
CDR3aa: CASSRLGSGETQYF

v_gene: TRBV29-1
abundance: many
j_gene: TRBJ2-3
d_gene: NA
CDR3aa: CSVERQAGTDTQYF

v_gene: TRBV19
abundance: many
j_gene: TRBJ1-5
d_gene: TRBD1
CDR3aa: CASSQRDRALVEQPQHF

v_gene: TRBV12-3/TRBV12-4
abundance: many
j_gene: TRBJ1-2
d_gene: NA
CDR3aa: CASSWTLGYGYTF

v_gene: TRBV7-8
abundance: many
j_gene: TRBJ1-2
d_gene: NA
CDR3aa: CASSRRAGEGFYGYTF

v_gene: TRBV20-1
abundance: many
j_gene: TRBJ1-2
d_gene: NA
CDR3aa: CSAPVDYGYTF

v_gene: TRBV6-1
abundance: many
j_gene: TRBJ2-1
d_gene: TRBD1
CDR3aa: CASSFTGGPYNEQFF

v_gene: TRBV12-3/TRBV12-4
abundance: many
j_gene: TRBJ2-7
d_gene: NA
CDR3aa: CASSSFSGSDEQYF

v_gene: TRBV19
abundance: few
j_gene: TRBJ2-3
d_gene: TRBD2
CDR3aa: CASSIGGAGGRTDTQYF

v_gene: TRBV10-3
abundance: many
j_gene: TRBJ2-3
d_gene: TRBD2
CDR3aa: CAISDSGRRADTQYF

v_gene: TRBV9
abundance: NA
j_gene: TRBJ2-3
d_gene: NA
CDR3aa: CASSVDGGGGEDTQYF

v_gene: TRBV11-2
abundance: NA
j_gene: TRBJ2-1
d_gene: TRBD1
CDR3aa: CASSFRQGSYNEQFF

v_gene: TRBV7-9
abundance: many
j_gene: TRBJ1-1
d_gene: NA
CDR3aa: CASSPEGPDSLNTEAFF

v_gene: TRBV30
abundance: many
j_gene: TRBJ1-5
d_gene: NA
CDR3aa: CAWSPSRPWQPQHF

v_gene: TRBV29-1
abundance: few
j_gene: TRBJ2-7
d_gene: TRBD1
CDR3aa: CSVQGQGDGYEQYF

v_gene: TRBV14
abundance: few
j_gene: TRBJ2-2
d_gene: TRBD2
CDR3aa: CASSQDRGLAGVGGELFF

v_gene: TRBV19
abundance: many
j_gene: TRBJ2-2
d_gene: NA
CDR3aa: CASRRGQGNTGELFF

v_gene: TRBV5-1
abundance: many
j_gene: TRBJ2-2
d_gene: NA
CDR3aa: CASNLAPGRELFF